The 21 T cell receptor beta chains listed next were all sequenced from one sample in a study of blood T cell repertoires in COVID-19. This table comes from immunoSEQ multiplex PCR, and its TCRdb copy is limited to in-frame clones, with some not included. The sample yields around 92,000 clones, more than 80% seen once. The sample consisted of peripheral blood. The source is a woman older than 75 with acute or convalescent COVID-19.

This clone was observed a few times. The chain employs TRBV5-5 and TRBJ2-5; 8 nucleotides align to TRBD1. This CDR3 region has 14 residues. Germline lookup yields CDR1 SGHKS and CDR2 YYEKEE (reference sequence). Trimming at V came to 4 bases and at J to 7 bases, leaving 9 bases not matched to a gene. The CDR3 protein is CASSAGQAAVTQYF. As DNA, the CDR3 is TGTGCCAGCAGCGCGGGACAGGCCGCCGTGACCCAGTACTTC.

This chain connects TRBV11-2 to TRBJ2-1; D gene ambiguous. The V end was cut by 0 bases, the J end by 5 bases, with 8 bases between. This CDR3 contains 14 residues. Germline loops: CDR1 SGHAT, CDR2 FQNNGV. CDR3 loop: CASSLDLGDNEQFF. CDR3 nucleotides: TGTGCCAGCAGCTTAGATTTAGGAGACAATGAGCAGTTCTTC.

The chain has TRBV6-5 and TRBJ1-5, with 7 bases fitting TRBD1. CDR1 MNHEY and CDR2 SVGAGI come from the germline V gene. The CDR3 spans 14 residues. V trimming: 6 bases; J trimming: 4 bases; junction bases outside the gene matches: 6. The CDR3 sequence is CASRIGGLNQPQHF. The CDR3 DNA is TGTGCCAGCAGGATAGGGGGCTTGAATCAGCCCCAGCATTTT.

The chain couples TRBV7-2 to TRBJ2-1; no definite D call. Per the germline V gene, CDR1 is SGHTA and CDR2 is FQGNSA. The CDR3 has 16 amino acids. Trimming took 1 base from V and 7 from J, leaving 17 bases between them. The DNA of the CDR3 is TGTGCCAGCAGCTTAGTTTCAACAAATATGTTTAATGAGCAGTTCTTC. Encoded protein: CASSLVSTNMFNEQFF.

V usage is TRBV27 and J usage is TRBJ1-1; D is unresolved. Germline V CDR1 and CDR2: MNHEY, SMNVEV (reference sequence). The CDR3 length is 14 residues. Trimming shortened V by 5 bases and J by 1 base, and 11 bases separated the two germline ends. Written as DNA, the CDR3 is TGTGCCAGCAGTAACGCGGCAGAGAACACTGAAGCTTTCTTT. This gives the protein CASSNAAENTEAFF.

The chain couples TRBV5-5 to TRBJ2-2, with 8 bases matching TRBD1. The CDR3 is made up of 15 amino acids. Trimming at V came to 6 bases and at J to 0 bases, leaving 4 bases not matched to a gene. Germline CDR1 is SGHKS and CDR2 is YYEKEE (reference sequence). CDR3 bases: TGTGCCAGCAACCCACAGGGGGCGAACACCGGGGAGCTGTTTTTT. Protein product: CASNPQGANTGELFF. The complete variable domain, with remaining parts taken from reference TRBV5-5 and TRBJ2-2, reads DAGVTQSPTHLIKTRGQQVTLRCSPISGHKSVSWYQQVLGQGPQFIFQYYEKEERGRGNFPDRFSARQFPNYSSELNVNALLLGDSALYLCASNPQGANTGELFFGEGSRLTVL.

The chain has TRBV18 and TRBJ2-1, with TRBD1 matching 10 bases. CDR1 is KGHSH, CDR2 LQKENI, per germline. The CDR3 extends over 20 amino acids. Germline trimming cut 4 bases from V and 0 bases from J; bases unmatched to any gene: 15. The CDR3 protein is CASSLTEPGQGSSSYNEQFF. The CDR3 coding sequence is TGTGCCAGCTCACTGACGGAACCGGGACAGGGGTCCAGCTCCTACAATGAGCAGTTCTTC.

CDR3 bases: TGTGCCAGCAGTAGGGACAGCGGCGTCAGAGATACGCAGTATTTT. It encodes CASSRDSGVRDTQYF. The rearrangement uses TRBV6-5 and TRBJ2-3, with 7 bases aligning to TRBD1. The CDR3 runs to 15 residues. Germline-derived CDR1 and CDR2 are MNHEY and SVGAGI. V was clipped by 5 bases and J by 5 bases; unmatched bases: 10.

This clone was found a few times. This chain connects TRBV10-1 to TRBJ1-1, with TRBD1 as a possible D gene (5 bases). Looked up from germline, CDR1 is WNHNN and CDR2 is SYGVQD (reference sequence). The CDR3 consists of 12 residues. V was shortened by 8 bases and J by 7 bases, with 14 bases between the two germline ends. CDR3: CASAPRQGEAFF. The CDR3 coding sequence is TGCGCCAGCGCCCCTAGGCAGGGTGAAGCTTTCTTT.

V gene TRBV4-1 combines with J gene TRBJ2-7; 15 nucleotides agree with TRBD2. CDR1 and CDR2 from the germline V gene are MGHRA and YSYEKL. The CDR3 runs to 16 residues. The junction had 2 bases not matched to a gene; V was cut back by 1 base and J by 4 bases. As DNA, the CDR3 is TGCGCCAGCAGCCAAGCAGGGACTAGCGGGAGGTACGAGCAGTACTTC. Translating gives CASSQAGTSGRYEQYF.

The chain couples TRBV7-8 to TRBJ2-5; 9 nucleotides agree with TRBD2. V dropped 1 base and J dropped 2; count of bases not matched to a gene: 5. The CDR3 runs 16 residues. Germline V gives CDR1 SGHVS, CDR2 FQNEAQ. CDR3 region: CASSLVLAGPQETQYF. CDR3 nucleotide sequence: TGTGCCAGCAGCTTAGTTCTAGCGGGGCCACAAGAGACCCAGTACTTC.

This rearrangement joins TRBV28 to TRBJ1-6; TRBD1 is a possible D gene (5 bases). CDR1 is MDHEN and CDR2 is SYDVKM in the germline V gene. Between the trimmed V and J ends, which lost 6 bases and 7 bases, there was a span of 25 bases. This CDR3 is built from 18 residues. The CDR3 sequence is CASSSLSWGKEVNSPLHF. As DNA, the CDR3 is TGTGCCAGCAGCTCCCTCAGTTGGGGCAAGGAAGTAAATTCACCCCTCCACTTT.

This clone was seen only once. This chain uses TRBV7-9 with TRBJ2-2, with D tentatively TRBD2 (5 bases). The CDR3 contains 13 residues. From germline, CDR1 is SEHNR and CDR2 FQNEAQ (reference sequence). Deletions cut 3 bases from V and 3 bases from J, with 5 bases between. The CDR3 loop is CASSLRDTGELFF. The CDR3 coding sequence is TGTGCCAGCAGCTTGAGGGACACCGGGGAGCTGTTTTTT.

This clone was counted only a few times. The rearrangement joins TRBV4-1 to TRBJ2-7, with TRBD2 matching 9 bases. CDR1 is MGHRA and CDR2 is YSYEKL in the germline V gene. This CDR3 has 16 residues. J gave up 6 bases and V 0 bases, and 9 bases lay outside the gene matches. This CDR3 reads CASSQDLIAGVGEQYF. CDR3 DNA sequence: TGCGCCAGCAGCCAAGATCTGATAGCGGGAGTGGGCGAGCAGTACTTC.

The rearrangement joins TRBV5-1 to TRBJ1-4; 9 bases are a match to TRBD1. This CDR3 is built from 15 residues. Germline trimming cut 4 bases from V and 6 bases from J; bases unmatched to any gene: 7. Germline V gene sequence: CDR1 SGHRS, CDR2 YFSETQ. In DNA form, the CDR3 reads TGCGCCAGCAGCGACACAGGGGGCGTAGATGAAAAACTGTTTTTT. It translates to CASSDTGGVDEKLFF.

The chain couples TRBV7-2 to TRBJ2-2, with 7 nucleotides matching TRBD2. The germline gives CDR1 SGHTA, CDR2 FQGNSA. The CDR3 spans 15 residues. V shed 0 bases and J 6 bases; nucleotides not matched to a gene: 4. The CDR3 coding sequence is TGTGCCAGCAGCTTAGCAGGCGGGAGCGCCGGGGAGCTGTTTTTT. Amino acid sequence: CASSLAGGSAGELFF.

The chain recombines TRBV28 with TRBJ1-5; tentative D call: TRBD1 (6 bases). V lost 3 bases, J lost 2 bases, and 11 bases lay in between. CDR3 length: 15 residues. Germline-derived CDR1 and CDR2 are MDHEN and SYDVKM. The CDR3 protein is CASSLGGARNQPQHF. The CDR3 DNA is TGTGCCAGCAGTTTGGGGGGGGCGCGCAATCAGCCCCAGCATTTT.

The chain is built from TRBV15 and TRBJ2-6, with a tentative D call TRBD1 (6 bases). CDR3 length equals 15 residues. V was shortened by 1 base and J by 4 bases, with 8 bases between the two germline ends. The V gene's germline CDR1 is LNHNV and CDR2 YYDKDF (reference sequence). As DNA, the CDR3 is TGTGCCACCAGCAGAGGTGGACAGGGGGCCAACGTCCTGACTTTC. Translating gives CATSRGGQGANVLTF.

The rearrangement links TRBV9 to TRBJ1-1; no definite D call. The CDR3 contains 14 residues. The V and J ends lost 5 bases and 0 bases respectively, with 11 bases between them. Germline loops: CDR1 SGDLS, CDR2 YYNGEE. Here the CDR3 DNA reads TGTGCCAGCAGTCGACGGGAAATGAACACTGAAGCTTTCTTT. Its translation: CASSRREMNTEAFF.

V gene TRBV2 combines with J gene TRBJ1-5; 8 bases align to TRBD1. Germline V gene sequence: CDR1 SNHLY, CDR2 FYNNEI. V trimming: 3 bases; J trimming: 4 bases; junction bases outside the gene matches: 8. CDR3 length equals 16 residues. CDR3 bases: TGTGCCAGCAGTGACAGGGGGCGTCGTGGGAATCAGCCCCAGCATTTT. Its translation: CASSDRGRRGNQPQHF.

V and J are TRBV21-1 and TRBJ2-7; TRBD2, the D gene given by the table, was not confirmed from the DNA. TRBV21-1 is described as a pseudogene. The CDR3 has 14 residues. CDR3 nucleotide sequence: TGTGCCAGCAACCTATGCGGCTCCTCCTACGAGCAGTACTTC. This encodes CASNLCGSSYEQYF.